This TCR beta chain is drawn from a study of shared clonotypes between healthy human individuals. Study-wide findings and caveats: Several donors held 5% to 5.5% of naive CD4 clonotypes in common. Non-shared clonotypes were found to have lower generation probabilities than the clonotypes that were shared by all four of the sorted-subset donors.

The table came from immunoSEQ multiplex PCR; TCRdb's copy has only in-frame clones and leaves some out. Among around 2.1 million clones, 85% to 95% were seen once, and the ten largest hold 1.5% to 2%. This CDR3 region has 15 residues. CDR1 and CDR2 (germline): LNHDA, SQIVND (reference sequence). The junction had 7 bases not matched to a gene; V was cut back by 5 bases and J by 2 bases. In the case of this clone: Its cognate antigen is unknown.

Selected positively for CCR7 and CD45RO-negative, naive CD8 cells excluded terminally differentiated effector memory CD45RA+ cells. The chain carries TRBV19 and TRBJ1-2, with 8 bases fitting TRBD1. This receptor was identified in a man aged 18 to 29 in good health. Some clones in this sample may be carry-over from other donors' samples. The sequenced sample was naive CD8+ T cells from PBMCs. This CDR3 is CASSLRAGGNYGYTF. For the CDR3, the DNA is TGTGCCAGTAGTTTACGGGCAGGGGGCAACTATGGCTACACCTTC.